This T cell receptor (beta chain) appears in the sequencing data of a study of blood T cell repertoires in COVID-19 (dated by TCRdb to about 2020). About the investigation overall: Samples from collaborators originated in the United States, Italy and Spain and spanned both the acute and convalescent phases of COVID-19. The material from the prospective study consisted of cDNA or gDNA derived from T cells, B-cell-depleted T cells, or PBMCs. The repertoires were made available in a free public database intended to serve as a resource for research on the immune response to SARS-CoV-2. Where available, HLA class I and class II types were obtained from metadata supplied by the sample provider rather than from assay-based typing. Deeply sampled blood TCRbeta repertoires from subjects exposed to, actively infected with, or recovered from COVID-19 were included in the dataset. Nearly every sample came with metadata listing a de-identified subject ID, COVID-19 status, age in years and sex. The samples were drawn from two sources: the first 160 participants of the ongoing ImmuneRACE study, and 950 to 1,500 subjects contributed by 6 global collaborators.

About this clone: Its antigen is currently not known. Qualities for individual bases were not recorded, and no much larger clone is one base off.

The immunoSEQ Assay, a bias-controlled multiplex PCR, was used to amplify TCRbeta CDR3 regions from genomic DNA. In the source study's methods: Nucleated cell counts per sample were estimated from amplification of reference gene primers within the assay. To quantify the absolute abundance of each unique TCRbeta CDR3 rearrangement, sequence reads were collapsed and filtered. For each sample, productive Simpson clonality was calculated by taking the square root of Simpson's diversity index across productive rearrangements. Here the immuneACCESS table is served through TCRdb, limited to in-frame sequences with V and J called. Missing clones are a known gap in these copies; in checked studies unresolved V genes cover under half, and the rest lacks a known reason. Clone size and the V and J calls come from that table; the DNA yielded D and trimming. Recorded for this sample are about 71,000 clones; roughly 89% of them occurred a single time. The ten largest account for 2% of the sample.

The V end loses 5 bases and the J end loses 3 bases, and a stretch of 19 bases separates them. From the germline V gene (reference sequence), CDR1 is PRHDT and CDR2 is FYEKMQ. CDR3 length: 16 amino acids, cysteine to phenylalanine. Left in the record is the CDR3 DNA by itself, 48 bases read in frame from the first base. Overall results and qualifications from the work: The quantity of clinical and demographic metadata differed by source and by participant and was supplied without curation.

Collaborating institutions collected whole blood in K2EDTA tubes following their own protocols. For TCRbeta analysis, collaborators shipped samples as frozen whole blood, isolated PBMCs, or DNA extracted from either of those sample types. The sequence derives from a man aged 25 to 40 with acute or convalescent COVID-19. The V and J genes are TRBV13 and TRBJ1-1; TRBD1 could be the D gene, as 5 bases match. Source material: peripheral blood. CDR3 loop: CASSPLDRQTHTEAFF. The nucleotides are TGTGCCAGCAGCCCTCTTGACCGACAGACCCACACTGAAGCTTTCTTT.